This paragraph reports one T cell receptor (gamma chain). Antigen: not known. This sample stems from a study of Vδ1+ human thymocytes. Study observations and caveats: In the thymus, TRG and TRD repertoires looked highly polyclonal with Gaussian CDR3 lengths. Despite high sort purity, approximately 20% of thymic T cell receptor delta sequences were Vdelta2.

Sequences come from RNA converted to cDNA by reverse transcription. The CDR3 regions were amplified by multiplex PCR from V-gene primers to a constant-region primer. TCRdb applied CATT to the multiplex PCR reads for clone calling. The sample yields 8,500 to 13,000 gamma-chain clones, about 47% seen once. This CDR3 has 14 amino acids. Germline CDR1 VENAVY, CDR2 YDSYNSRV. Trimming cost V 5 bases and J 5 bases; bases outside gene matches: 12. The sorted cells were CD3+ Vdelta1+ Vdelta2- thymocytes from alphabeta-depleted thymus. V and J are TRGV8 and TRGJ1 or TRGJ2. This clonotype was sampled from a boy younger than two who had congenital heart surgery. Sequences were obtained from Vdelta1+ gamma-delta thymocytes from the thymus. This sample's subset: FACS-sorted CD3+ TCRalphabeta- TCRVdelta1+ TCRVdelta2- thymocytes. The DNA for the CDR3 is TGTGCCACCTGGGGTACCTCGCTGGATTATAAGAAACTCTTT. Protein sequence: CATWGTSLDYKKLF.